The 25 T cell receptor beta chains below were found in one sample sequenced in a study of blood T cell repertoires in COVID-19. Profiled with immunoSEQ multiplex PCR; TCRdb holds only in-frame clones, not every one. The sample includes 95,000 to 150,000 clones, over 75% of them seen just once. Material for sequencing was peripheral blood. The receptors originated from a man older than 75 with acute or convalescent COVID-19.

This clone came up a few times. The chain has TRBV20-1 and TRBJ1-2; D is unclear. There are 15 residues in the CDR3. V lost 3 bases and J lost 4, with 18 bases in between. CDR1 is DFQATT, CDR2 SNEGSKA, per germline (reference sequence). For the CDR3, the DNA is TGCAGTGCTAGTGCCCACGCGGCGGAAGCCTATGGCTACACCTTC. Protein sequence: CSASAHAAEAYGYTF.

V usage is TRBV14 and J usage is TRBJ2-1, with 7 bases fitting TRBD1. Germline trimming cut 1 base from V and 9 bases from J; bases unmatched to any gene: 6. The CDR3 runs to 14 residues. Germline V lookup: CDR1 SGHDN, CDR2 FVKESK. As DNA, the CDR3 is TGTGCCAGCAGCCAAGTTCTAGGGGGCCTTGAGCAGTTCTTC. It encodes CASSQVLGGLEQFF. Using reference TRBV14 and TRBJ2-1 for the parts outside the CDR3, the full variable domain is EAGVTQFPSHSVIEKGQTVTLRCDPISGHDNLYWYRRVMGKEIKFLLHFVKESKQDESGMPNNRFLAERTGGTYSTLKVQPAELEDSGVYFCASSQVLGGLEQFFGPGTRLTVL.

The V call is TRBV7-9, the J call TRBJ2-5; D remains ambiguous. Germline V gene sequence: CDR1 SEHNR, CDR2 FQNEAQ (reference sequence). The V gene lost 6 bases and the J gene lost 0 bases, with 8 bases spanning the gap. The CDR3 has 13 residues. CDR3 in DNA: TGTGCCAGCAGTTACCGGGACCAAGAGACCCAGTACTTC. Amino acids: CASSYRDQETQYF.

CDR3 sequence: CASSLGGQGNEAFF. The DNA for the CDR3 is TGCGCCAGCAGCTTGGGGGGACAGGGGAACGAAGCTTTCTTT. The V and J genes are TRBV5-1 and TRBJ1-1; 10 positions agree with TRBD1. V trimming: 0 bases; J trimming: 8 bases; junction bases outside the gene matches: 4. CDR3 length: 14 residues. Per germline, CDR1 SGHRS and CDR2 YFSETQ.

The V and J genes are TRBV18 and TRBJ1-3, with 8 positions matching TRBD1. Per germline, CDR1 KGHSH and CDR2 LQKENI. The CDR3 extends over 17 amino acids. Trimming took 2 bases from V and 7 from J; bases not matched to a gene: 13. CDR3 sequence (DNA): TGTGCCAGCTCACCATCTCGGACAGGGCGGACCGGGAACACCATATATTTT. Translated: CASSPSRTGRTGNTIYF.

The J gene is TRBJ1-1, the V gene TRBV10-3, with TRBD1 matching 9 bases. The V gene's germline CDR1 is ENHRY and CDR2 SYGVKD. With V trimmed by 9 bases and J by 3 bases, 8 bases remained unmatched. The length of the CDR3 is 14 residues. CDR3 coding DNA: TGTGCCATATGGACAGGGGCCGCGGACACTGAAGCTTTCTTT. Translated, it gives CAIWTGAADTEAFF.

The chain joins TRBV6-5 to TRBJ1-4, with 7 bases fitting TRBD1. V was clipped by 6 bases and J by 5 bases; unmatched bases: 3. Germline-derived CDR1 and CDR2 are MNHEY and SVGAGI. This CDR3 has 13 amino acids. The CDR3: CASSRDRNEKLFF. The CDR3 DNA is TGTGCCAGCAGCAGGGACAGAAATGAAAAACTGTTTTTT.

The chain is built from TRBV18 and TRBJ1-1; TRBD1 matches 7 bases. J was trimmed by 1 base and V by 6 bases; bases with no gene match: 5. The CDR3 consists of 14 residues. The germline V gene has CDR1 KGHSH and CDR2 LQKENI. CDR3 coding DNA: TGTGCCAGCTCTCGACAGGGAGGGAACACTGAAGCTTTCTTT. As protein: CASSRQGGNTEAFF.

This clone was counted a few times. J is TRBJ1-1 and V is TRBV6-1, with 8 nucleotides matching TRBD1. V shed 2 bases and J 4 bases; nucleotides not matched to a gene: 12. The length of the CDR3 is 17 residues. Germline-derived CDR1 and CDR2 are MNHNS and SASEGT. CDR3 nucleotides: TGTGCCAGCAGTGAAAGAGGAGTGGACAGGGTGATCACTGAAGCTTTCTTT. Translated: CASSERGVDRVITEAFF.

The CDR3 loop reads CASSLTGLYEQYF. The CDR3 nucleotides read TGTGCCAGCAGCTTAACAGGTCTATACGAGCAGTACTTC. The V gene is TRBV7-2, the J gene TRBJ2-7, with D possibly being TRBD1 (5 bases). CDR3 length equals 13 residues. Per germline, CDR1 SGHTA and CDR2 FQGNSA. V shed 2 bases and J shed 4 bases, with 9 bases lying between them.

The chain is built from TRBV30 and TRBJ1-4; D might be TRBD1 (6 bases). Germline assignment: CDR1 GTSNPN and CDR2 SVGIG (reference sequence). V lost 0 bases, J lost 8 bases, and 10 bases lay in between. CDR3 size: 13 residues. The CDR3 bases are TGTGCCTGGAGTGTACAGGGTTCAGAAAAACTGTTTTTT. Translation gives CAWSVQGSEKLFF.

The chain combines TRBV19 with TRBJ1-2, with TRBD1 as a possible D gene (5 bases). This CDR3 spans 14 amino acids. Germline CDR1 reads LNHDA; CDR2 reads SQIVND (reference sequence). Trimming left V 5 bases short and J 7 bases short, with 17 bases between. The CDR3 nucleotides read TGTGCCAGTAGTGACATTTTGGGGCTTGGTGGCTACACCTTC. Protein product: CASSDILGLGGYTF.

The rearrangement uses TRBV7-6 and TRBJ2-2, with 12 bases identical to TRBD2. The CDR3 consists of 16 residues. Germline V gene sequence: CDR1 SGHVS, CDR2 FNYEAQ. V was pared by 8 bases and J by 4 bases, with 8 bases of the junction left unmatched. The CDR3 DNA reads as TGTGCCAGCGGATCTAGCGGGGGGGCCGGCACCGGGGAGCTGTTTTTT. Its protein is CASGSSGGAGTGELFF.

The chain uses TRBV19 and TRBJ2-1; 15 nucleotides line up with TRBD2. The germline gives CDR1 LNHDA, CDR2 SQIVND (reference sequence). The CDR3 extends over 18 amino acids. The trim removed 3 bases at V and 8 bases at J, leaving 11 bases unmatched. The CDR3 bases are TGTGCCAGTAGTATCCCCCCAGGACTAGCGGGAGGGCCACATGAGCAGTTCTTC. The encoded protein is CASSIPPGLAGGPHEQFF.

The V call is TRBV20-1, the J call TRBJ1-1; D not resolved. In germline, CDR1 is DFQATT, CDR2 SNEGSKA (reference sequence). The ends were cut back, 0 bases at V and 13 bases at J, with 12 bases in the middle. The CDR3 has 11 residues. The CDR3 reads CSARDHPSGFF. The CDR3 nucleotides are TGCAGTGCTAGAGATCACCCGAGTGGTTTCTTT.

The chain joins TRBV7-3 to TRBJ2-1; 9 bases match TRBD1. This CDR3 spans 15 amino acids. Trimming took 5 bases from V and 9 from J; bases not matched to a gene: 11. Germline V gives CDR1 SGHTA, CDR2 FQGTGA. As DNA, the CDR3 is TGTGCCAGCAGCCCAGGGACAGGGCTCCGCGTTGAGCAGTTCTTC. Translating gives CASSPGTGLRVEQFF.

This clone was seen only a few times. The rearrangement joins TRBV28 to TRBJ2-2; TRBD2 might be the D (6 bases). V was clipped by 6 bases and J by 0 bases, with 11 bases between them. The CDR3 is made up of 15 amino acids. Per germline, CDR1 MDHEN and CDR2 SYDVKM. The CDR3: CASRLSGANTGELFF. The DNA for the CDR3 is TGTGCCAGCAGACTTAGCGGAGCGAACACCGGGGAGCTGTTTTTT.

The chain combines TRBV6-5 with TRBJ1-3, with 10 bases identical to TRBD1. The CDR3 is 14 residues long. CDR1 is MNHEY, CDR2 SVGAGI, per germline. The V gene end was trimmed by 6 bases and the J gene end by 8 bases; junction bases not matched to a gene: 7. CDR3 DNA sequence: TGTGCCAGCAGACCGGGACAGGGGTCCCACACCATATATTTT. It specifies CASRPGQGSHTIYF.

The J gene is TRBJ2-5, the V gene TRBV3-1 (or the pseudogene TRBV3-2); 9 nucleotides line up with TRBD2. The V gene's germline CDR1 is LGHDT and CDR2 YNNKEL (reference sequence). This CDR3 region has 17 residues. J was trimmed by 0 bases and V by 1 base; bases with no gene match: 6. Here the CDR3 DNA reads TGTGCCAGCAGCCAAGGAAGAAGCGGGGGGTACCAAGAGACCCAGTACTTC. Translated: CASSQGRSGGYQETQYF.

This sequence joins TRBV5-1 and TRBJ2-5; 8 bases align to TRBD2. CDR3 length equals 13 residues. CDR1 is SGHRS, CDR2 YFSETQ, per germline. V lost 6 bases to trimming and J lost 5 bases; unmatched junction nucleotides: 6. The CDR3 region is CASKPGGTETQYF. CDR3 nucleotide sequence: TGCGCCAGCAAACCGGGGGGGACGGAGACCCAGTACTTC.

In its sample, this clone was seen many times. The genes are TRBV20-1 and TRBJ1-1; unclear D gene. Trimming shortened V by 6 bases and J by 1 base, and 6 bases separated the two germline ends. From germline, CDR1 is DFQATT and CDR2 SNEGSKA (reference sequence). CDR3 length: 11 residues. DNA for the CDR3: TGCAGTGCCCCGGGGAACACTGAAGCTTTCTTT. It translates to CSAPGNTEAFF.

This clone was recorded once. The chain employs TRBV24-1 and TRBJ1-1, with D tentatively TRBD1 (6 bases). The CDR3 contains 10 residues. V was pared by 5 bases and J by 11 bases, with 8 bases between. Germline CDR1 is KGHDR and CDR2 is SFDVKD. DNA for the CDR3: TGTGCCACCAGTGGTAGGGGGGCTTTCTTT. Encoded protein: CATSGRGAFF.

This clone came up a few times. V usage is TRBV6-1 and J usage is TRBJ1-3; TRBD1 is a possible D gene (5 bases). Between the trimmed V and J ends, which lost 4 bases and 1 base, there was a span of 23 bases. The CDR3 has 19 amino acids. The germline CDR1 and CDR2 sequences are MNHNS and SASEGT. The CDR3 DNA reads TGTGCCAGCAGTGTGGACGCCAGGGCAGGACCCACGTCTGGAAACACCATATATTTT. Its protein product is CASSVDARAGPTSGNTIYF.

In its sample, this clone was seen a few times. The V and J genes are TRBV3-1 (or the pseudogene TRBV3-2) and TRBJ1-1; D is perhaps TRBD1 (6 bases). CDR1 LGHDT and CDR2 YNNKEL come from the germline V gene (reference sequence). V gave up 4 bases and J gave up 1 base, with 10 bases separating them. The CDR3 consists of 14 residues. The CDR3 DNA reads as TGTGCCAGCAGCCCCCAGGGGCGGAACACTGAAGCTTTCTTT. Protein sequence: CASSPQGRNTEAFF.

CDR3 nucleotides: TGTGCCAGTAGTATAGGACAGGGTAGCACTGAAGCTTTCTTT. It specifies CASSIGQGSTEAFF. V and J are TRBV19 and TRBJ1-1; 7 bases agree with TRBD1. Trimming removed 1 base from V and 4 bases from J; junction bases left unmatched: 3. CDR3 size: 14 residues. The germline V gene has CDR1 LNHDA and CDR2 SQIVND (reference sequence).